The 29 T cell receptor beta chains presented below share a single source sample, sequenced in a study of response to subunit inactivated influenza vaccine. TCRdb processed the RT-PCR reads anew with MiXCR; each CDR3 protein has one entry. This table holds about 620,000 distinct CDR3 sequences, 11% found once. The same sample was also used in a study of T cells expressing NK-cell markers. That source reports: Synthesis of TCR beta cDNA relied on 5'RACE template switching carrying UMIs.

The sample here was PBMCs from blood, taken on the day of vaccination. The receptors originated from a middle-aged man who received an inactivated influenza vaccine.

This clonotype was seen many times. The rearrangement links TRBV12-3 or TRBV12-4 to TRBJ2-7; D possibly uses TRBD1 or TRBD2 (5 bases each). With 3 bases removed from V and 3 bases from J, the gap between germline ends came to 12 bases. This CDR3 comprises 14 residues. As DNA, the CDR3 is TGTGCCAGCAGTTTGGGCCAGGGAGTCTACGAGCAGTACTTC. Amino acids: CASSLGQGVYEQYF.

The rearrangement links TRBV7-2 to TRBJ1-3, with 8 bases lining up with TRBD1. The length of the CDR3 is 16 residues. The junction had 8 bases not matched to a gene; V was cut back by 5 bases and J by 2 bases. Germline CDR1 SGHTA, CDR2 FQGNSA. The DNA for the CDR3 is TGTGCCAGCAGCCCCTCAGGGGGCGCCCCTGGAAACACCATATATTTT. Its translation is CASSPSGGAPGNTIYF.

This clonotype was recorded a few times. The V gene is TRBV12-3 or TRBV12-4, the J gene TRBJ1-3, with D uncertain. The CDR3 is 12 residues long. The V gene lost 7 bases and the J gene lost 4 bases, with 8 bases spanning the gap. The DNA for the CDR3 is TGTGCCAGCACCTTAGGGGGAAACACCATATATTTT. Amino acids: CASTLGGNTIYF.

This clonotype was found a few times. CDR3 sequence: CATRLGRSTDTQYF. For the CDR3, the DNA is TGTGCCACCCGCCTGGGGCGGTCCACAGATACGCAGTATTTT. The rearrangement uses TRBV6-1 and TRBJ2-3, with D maybe TRBD1 (5 bases). The germline gives CDR1 MNHNS, CDR2 SASEGT. This CDR3 has 14 amino acids. The V gene lost 10 bases and the J gene lost 2 bases, with 16 bases spanning the gap.

V is TRBV7-2 and J is TRBJ2-7, with TRBD2 identical over 9 bases. The length of the CDR3 is 15 residues. Germline values: CDR1 SGHTA, CDR2 FQGNSA. V was pared by 1 base and J by 3 bases, with 4 bases of the junction left unmatched. This chain's CDR3 is CASSLETSGFYEQYF. CDR3 DNA: TGTGCCAGCAGCTTAGAAACTAGCGGGTTCTACGAGCAGTACTTC.

This clonotype showed up just once. The V and J genes are TRBV10-3 and TRBJ1-2; maybe TRBD1 (6 bases). V lost 7 bases and J lost 7, with 19 bases in between. Germline assignment: CDR1 ENHRY and CDR2 SYGVKD. CDR3 size: 14 residues. CDR3 in amino acids: CAITAGITGSGYTF. For the CDR3, the DNA is TGTGCCATCACGGCGGGGATTACAGGGTCTGGCTACACCTTC.

This clonotype was counted between two and nine times. The gene calls are TRBV5-1 and TRBJ1-2; TRBD1 matches 7 bases. The CDR3 is 13 residues long. The J segment lost 7 bases and the V segment lost 4 bases, leaving 7 bases of the junction unmatched. CDR1 and CDR2 from the germline V gene are SGHRS and YFSETQ. CDR3 nucleotides: TGCGCCAGCAGCACCGACAGGGACGGTGGCTACACCTTC. This sequence encodes CASSTDRDGGYTF.

The rearrangement joins TRBV27 to TRBJ2-5; 14 positions agree with TRBD2. Germline assignment: CDR1 MNHEY and CDR2 SMNVEV (reference sequence). There are 16 residues in the CDR3. V lost 6 bases to trimming and J lost 5 bases; unmatched junction nucleotides: 8. CDR3 sequence reads: CASRGLAGAPTETQYF. CDR3 in DNA: TGTGCCAGCAGGGGACTAGCGGGAGCACCAACGGAGACCCAGTACTTC.

Only a few counts were recorded for this clonotype. CDR3 protein: CASSSRGLGAGELFF. The DNA of the CDR3 is TGTGCCAGCAGCTCAAGAGGTCTAGGGGCCGGGGAGCTGTTTTTT. This chain uses TRBV7-9 with TRBJ2-2; D is perhaps TRBD1 (5 bases). Germline V gene data show CDR1 as SEHNR and CDR2 as FQNEAQ (reference sequence). V gave up 4 bases and J gave up 6 bases, with 15 bases separating them. The CDR3 covers 15 residues.

The chain combines TRBV12-3 or TRBV12-4 with TRBJ2-1; the match to TRBD1 covers 9 bases. V shed 6 bases, J shed 3 bases, and the junction held 9 bases outside the gene matches. There are 16 residues in the CDR3. The CDR3 coding sequence is TGTGCCAGCAGCCATCTACCGGGACAGGGCTACAATGAGCAGTTCTTC. It yields the protein CASSHLPGQGYNEQFF.

The V gene is TRBV29-1, the J gene TRBJ2-7; 14 bases align to TRBD2. V trimming: 4 bases; J trimming: 5 bases; junction bases outside the gene matches: 4. Germline lookup yields CDR1 SQVTM and CDR2 ANQGSEA. The CDR3 has 14 amino acids. The CDR3 DNA follows: TGCAGCGTTGGACTAGCGGGGGGGCCGAACGAGCAGTACTTC. This sequence encodes CSVGLAGGPNEQYF.

This clonotype was found a few times. The chain employs TRBV7-2 and TRBJ1-1; unclear D gene. Trimming shortened V by 5 bases and J by 1 base, and 14 bases separated the two germline ends. CDR3 size: 15 residues. The germline gives CDR1 SGHTA, CDR2 FQGNSA. DNA for the CDR3: TGTGCCAGCAGCATTAAGGTGGGTCAGAACACTGAAGCTTTCTTT. Protein: CASSIKVGQNTEAFF. Combining the CDR3 with reference TRBV7-2 and TRBJ1-1 gives the whole variable domain GAGVSQSPSNKVTEKGKDVELRCDPISGHTALYWYRQSLGQGLEFLIYFQGNSAPDKSGLPSDRFSAERTGGSVSTLTIQRTQQEDSAVYLCASSIKVGQNTEAFFGQGTRLTVV.

Many counts were recorded for this clonotype. The chain employs TRBV12-3 or TRBV12-4 and TRBJ1-2, with D hard to call. The CDR3 has 13 amino acids. With 3 bases removed from V and 4 bases from J, the gap between germline ends came to 9 bases. The CDR3 coding sequence is TGTGCCAGCAGTTTTGGTGGAGGCTATGGCTACACCTTC. Its translation: CASSFGGGYGYTF.

This clonotype was observed many times. V and J are TRBV10-3 and TRBJ2-2; 9 nucleotides match TRBD2. V was pared by 3 bases and J by 6 bases, with 11 bases of the junction left unmatched. Germline V CDR1 and CDR2: ENHRY, SYGVKD. The CDR3 loop spans 17 amino acids. Written as DNA, the CDR3 is TGTGCCATCAGTGATAAGTTCCCTAGCGGGATCGCCGGGGAGCTGTTTTTT. This codes for CAISDKFPSGIAGELFF.

This sequence joins TRBV12-3 or TRBV12-4 and TRBJ1-1; no firm D call. The length of the CDR3 is 13 residues. The germline V and J ends were trimmed by 4 bases and 5 bases, with 11 bases remaining between them. The DNA of the CDR3 is TGTGCCAGCAGTTACTACACGGGTACTGAAGCTTTCTTT. It translates to CASSYYTGTEAFF.

This clonotype was detected a few times. The chain is built from TRBV27 and TRBJ1-5; 9 nucleotides align to TRBD1. Per the germline V gene, CDR1 is MNHEY and CDR2 is SMNVEV (reference sequence). V shed 5 bases, J shed 11 bases, and the junction held 16 bases outside the gene matches. The CDR3 runs 16 residues. In DNA, the CDR3 is TGTGCCAGCAGTAGCGTCCCGGGACAGGGATCTCTGGCCCAGCATTTT. Its translation is CASSSVPGQGSLAQHF.

This clonotype was found a few times. The chain is built from TRBV5-1 and TRBJ2-5, with 7 bases that match TRBD1. Germline values: CDR1 SGHRS, CDR2 YFSETQ. With 3 bases clipped from V and 3 bases from J, the junction kept 8 bases outside the gene matches. The CDR3 is 15 residues long. The CDR3 reads CASSSTGEGEETQYF. The CDR3 DNA reads as TGCGCCAGCAGCTCCACAGGGGAAGGGGAAGAGACCCAGTACTTC.

V gene TRBV7-3 combines with J gene TRBJ2-1; 7 bases fit TRBD2. J lost 0 bases, V lost 4 bases, and 3 bases had no gene match. The CDR3 runs to 15 residues. Germline V CDR1 and CDR2: SGHTA, FQGTGA. CDR3 region: CASSWTSTSYNEQFF. The CDR3 DNA sequence: TGTGCCAGCAGCTGGACTAGTACCTCCTACAATGAGCAGTTCTTC.

This clonotype showed up just a few times. The rearrangement uses TRBV7-6 and TRBJ1-4, with unresolved D. Germline V lookup: CDR1 SGHVS, CDR2 FNYEAQ. The CDR3 loop spans 14 amino acids. The V end was cut by 1 base, the J end by 8 bases, with 11 bases between. CDR3 DNA sequence: TGTGCCAGCAGCTTAGGCCCTCATCCGGAAAAACTGTTTTTT. Its translation: CASSLGPHPEKLFF. Complete variable domain (other parts from reference TRBV7-6 and TRBJ1-4): GAGVSQSPRYKVTKRGQDVALRCDPISGHVSLYWYRQALGQGPEFLTYFNYEAQQDKSGLPNDRFSAERPEGSISTLTIQRTEQRDSAMYRCASSLGPHPEKLFFGSGTQLSVL.

Comments on this clonotype: The junction and the germline gene differ at one end; a read error may be behind it. V and J are TRBV11-2 and TRBJ1-1, with D possibly being TRBD1 (6 bases). The CDR3 runs 11 residues. Germline V gene lookup returns CDR1 SGHAT and CDR2 FQNNGV. The CDR3 DNA follows: TGTGCCAGCAGCCGCTTAACAGGGCCCGTCTTT. The encoded protein is CASSRLTGPVF.

V is TRBV29-1 and J is TRBJ2-1, with 11 bases fitting TRBD2. This CDR3 region has 15 residues. V trimming: 3 bases; J trimming: 8 bases; junction bases outside the gene matches: 9. CDR1 SQVTM and CDR2 ANQGSEA come from the germline V gene. The CDR3 region has the DNA TGCAGCGTTGACGGTACTAGCGGGAGCCGTTATGAGCAGTTCTTC. This sequence encodes CSVDGTSGSRYEQFF.

The V call is TRBV6-1, the J call TRBJ2-3; 10 bases match TRBD1. Per the germline V gene, CDR1 is MNHNS and CDR2 is SASEGT. This CDR3 is built from 13 residues. Losses at the gene ends were 6 bases for V and 5 bases for J; bases not matched to a gene: 2. CDR3 sequence reads: CASRGQGLDTQYF. DNA of the CDR3: TGTGCCAGCAGGGGACAGGGGTTAGATACGCAGTATTTT.

This clonotype has only a few counts. The chain couples TRBV11-2 to TRBJ2-7; 7 bases line up with TRBD2. V trimming: 1 base; J trimming: 2 bases; junction bases outside the gene matches: 5. Germline V CDR1 and CDR2: SGHAT, FQNNGV. CDR3 length: 15 residues. The CDR3 reads CASSLVLAGAYEQYF. CDR3 nucleotides: TGTGCCAGCAGCTTAGTCCTCGCGGGGGCCTACGAGCAGTACTTC.

J is TRBJ2-3 and V is TRBV20-1; possibly TRBD1 for D (6 bases). The V end was cut by 6 bases, the J end by 2 bases, with 15 bases between. CDR3 size: 14 residues. Looked up from germline, CDR1 is DFQATT and CDR2 is SNEGSKA (reference sequence). The CDR3 bases are TGCAGTGCGGCAGGACAGAAGCTCACAGATACGCAGTATTTT. Translation gives CSAAGQKLTDTQYF.

The sample holds many counts of this clonotype. The chain uses TRBV6-6 and TRBJ2-5; D not resolved. Per germline, CDR1 MNHNY and CDR2 SVGAGI (reference sequence). Trimming pared 0 bases from V and 5 bases from J, leaving 4 bases between. The CDR3 has 12 residues. The CDR3 nucleotides read TGTGCCAGCAGTTACTCGAGTGAGACCCAGTACTTC. Translation: CASSYSSETQYF.

There are many counts of this clonotype. CDR3 sequence (DNA): TGTGCCAGCAGTTCGGCGCATACTAATGAAAAACTGTTTTTT. This codes for CASSSAHTNEKLFF. The gene calls are TRBV12-3 or TRBV12-4 and TRBJ1-4; D is unresolved. The CDR3 contains 14 residues. Trimming stripped 4 bases from V and 2 bases from J, with 8 bases between.

This clonotype appeared a few times. The J gene is TRBJ1-2, the V gene TRBV12-3 or TRBV12-4; TRBD1 matches at 7 bases. V trimming: 11 bases; J trimming: 4 bases; junction bases outside the gene matches: 10. The CDR3 consists of 13 residues. CDR3 residues: CAVGGGVVYGYTF. The CDR3 DNA reads TGTGCCGTAGGAGGGGGCGTCGTCTATGGCTACACCTTC.

In this sample, this clonotype turned up a few times. J is TRBJ1-2 and V is TRBV20-1, with D tentatively TRBD1 (5 bases). The V gene's germline CDR1 is DFQATT and CDR2 SNEGSKA (reference sequence). The CDR3 is made up of 12 amino acids. The chain's CDR3 is CRLGGGLTGYTF. In DNA form, the CDR3 reads TGCAGGCTGGGGGGGGGATTAACAGGCTACACCTTC.

The chain carries TRBV5-1 and TRBJ1-1; no definite D call. This CDR3 spans 14 amino acids. V dropped 0 bases and J dropped 5 bases, with 11 bases sitting between them. Germline V gene lookup returns CDR1 SGHRS and CDR2 YFSETQ. This chain's CDR3 is CASSLDPGGTEAFF. CDR3 DNA sequence: TGCGCCAGCAGCTTGGATCCGGGTGGAACTGAAGCTTTCTTT.